Given below is one TCR beta chain in context. Its target is not known. This sample is part of a study of shared clonotypes between healthy human individuals. As for the study in general: There were three CD4 naive, three CD4 memory, two CD8 naive and one CD8 memory plates per donor.

Naive CD8 isolation took CD45RO-negative cells positively selected for CCR7 and excluded terminally differentiated effector memory CD45RA+ cells. The donors, all of them Caucasian adults, lived in Nashville, Tennessee. Here immunoSEQ multiplex PCR was the method, and the copy in TCRdb shows in-frame clones only, minus some. The table lists 1.5 million to 2.5 million clones, 85% to 95% of them singletons. Findings of the study overall: Genetic and exposure-history diversity was limited by the small donor number.

Sequenced material: naive CD8+ T cells sorted from blood. This TCR came from a man aged 18 to 29 in good health.

The CDR3 DNA reads as TGCGCCAGCAGTGAGTCGGCGGGAGCGGGGGATACGCAGTATTTT. Residues: CASSESAGAGDTQYF. V gene TRBV10-1 combines with J gene TRBJ2-3; 7 bases line up with TRBD2. V dropped 0 bases and J dropped 6; count of bases not matched to a gene: 6. Germline CDR1 WNHNN, CDR2 SYGVQD (reference sequence). This CDR3 contains 15 residues.